This T cell receptor beta chain was profiled in a study of OX40 agonist ivuxolimab in advanced cancers. Turning to the overall study: Ivuxolimab was a fully human IgG2 agonistic monoclonal antibody targeting the costimulatory receptor OX40 (CD134). A male proportion of almost 85% and a mean age of around 60 years, ranging from about 20 to 79, were recorded for the dose-escalation cohort. Intravenous ivuxolimab was administered to patients every 2 weeks at six dose levels: 0.01, 0.1, 0.3, 1.5, 3 and 10 mg/kg. The monotherapy dose-escalation portion (N ≈ 55 patients) of the phase I ivuxolimab trial is reported in the paper. Of the 50 to 55 patients in dose escalation, some 19 had hepatocellular carcinoma, some 15 had melanoma, 9 had renal cell carcinoma and 9 had head and neck cancer. Partial responses occurred in three dose-escalation patients, of whom one had hepatocellular carcinoma and two had cutaneous melanoma. Patients were allowed to have had prior anti-PD-1, anti-PD-L1 or anti-CTLA-4 therapy, and around two fifths of the dose-escalation patients had been treated with checkpoint inhibitors. Peripheral TCRbeta sequencing was intended to test whether TCR sequence diversity was altered and clonal T-cell expansion was caused by ivuxolimab. What the research found in general, with its limitations: Clonal expansion of both CD4+ and CD8+ blood T cells was observed from baseline to week 6 at doses 0.1 to 3.0 mg/kg. The antigen specificity of the peripheral T cells that underwent clonal expansion was not determined. After ivuxolimab, CD8+ T cells had more expanded clones than CD4+ T cells on average. Low levels of normalized T-cell clonal expansion were also seen in some nonresponding patients. In the 0.1-3.0 mg/kg groups, partial responders had among the lowest normalized peripheral clonal expansion, particularly in CD8+ T cells.

To sequence the TCRbeta CDR3 region, genomic DNA was isolated from the sorted cells. The immunoSEQ Assay was used for sequencing of TCRbeta CDR3 regions. The table comes from immuneACCESS by way of TCRdb, which keeps in-frame sequences with V and J called. Part of the clones is missing from these tables; in studies checked, under half for an unresolved V gene and the rest for unknown reasons. For this sample there are about 36,000 clones; about 70% appear just once. The ten largest make up less than 20% of the sample. The CDR3, cysteine through phenylalanine, is 15 amino acids long. Only the CDR3 portion is preserved as DNA: 45 bases, with reading frame beginning at the first base. For CDR1 and CDR2, the germline V gene lists SGHTA and FQGNSA. Cut back by 1 base and 7 bases, the V and J ends lie 16 bases apart. As regards this clone: Which antigen it targets is not known. Base qualities are not recorded, but no much larger clone differs from it by a single base.

Patients with autoimmune disease history or receiving systemic immunosuppression were excluded from the trial. In every dose cohort, peripheral blood was drawn for TCR sequencing at baseline, cycle 4 day 1, and cycle 7 day 1. The samples were drawn from a first-in-human, open-label, multicenter phase I dose-escalation trial of ivuxolimab. The trial enrolled adults with locally advanced or metastatic head and neck squamous cell, hepatocellular, melanoma or renal cell carcinoma. Before TCR sequencing, CD4+ and CD8+ T cells were separately sorted from peripheral blood. This specimen was CD4+ or CD8+ T cells sorted from blood, taken in a trial of the OX40 agonist ivuxolimab. The sequence derives from an adult with an advanced solid tumor such as melanoma, head and neck, liver or kidney cancer. The chain is encoded by TRBV7-2 joined to TRBJ1-2; the D gene assignment is ambiguous. This receptor carries the CDR3 CASSLDGPRLTGYTF. The sequenced DNA: TGTGCCAGCAGCTTAGACGGTCCCCGGTTGACTGGCTACACCTTC.